A selection of T cell receptor beta chains follows, all from one sample in a study of blood T cell repertoires in COVID-19. Sequencing was performed with immunoSEQ multiplex PCR; in TCRdb, only in-frame clones are kept and a portion is missing. The sample has roughly 500,000 clones, over 75% seen once. Sample: PBMCs or T cells enriched from blood (not recorded which). All receptors come from a woman aged 40 to 50 who had recovered from COVID-19. The conserved cysteine and the conserved F or W are not part of the CDR3 here. Fields, in order: D gene, clone size, V gene, CDR3 protein. The D gene is left open where the match is weak. Clone size, where shown, is once, few, many, or a class for clones that have expanded.

TRBD1 . TRBV5-1 ASSLAGTDTRYT
TRBD1 . TRBV27 ASGGTAGVKAF
TRBD2 . TRBV10-3 ATTSGATYEQY
. once TRBV30 AWSPRSTYEQY
TRBD2 . TRBV6-5 ASSLGLAGPDTQY
TRBD2 . TRBV27 ASSLVSPGTSFEQY
. few TRBV3-1/TRBV3-2 ASSQQGIVVEAF
TRBD1 . TRBV5-8 ASSQGTVGAREKLF
TRBD2 . TRBV3-1/TRBV3-2 ASSHTERETYEQY
. . TRBV10-2 ASSPGLRVPEAF
. . TRBV7-9 ASSLGTESSYEQY
TRBD2 once TRBV7-2 ASRPRSGSEGEQF
TRBD1 . TRBV7-2 ASSFQQGSGNTIY
. . TRBV4-3 ASSQETNPGELF
TRBD1 . TRBV24-1 ATSDPGTGSVRQY
. . TRBV12-3/TRBV12-4 AGGSGNEQF
. . TRBV24-1 ATSDQGYTEAF
TRBD2 . TRBV29-1 SVDEFQGLAADTQY
. once TRBV4-2 ASSQDRGSSYNEQF
. . TRBV7-9 ASSVTLTGSPLH
TRBD1 . TRBV18 ASSPTGPSSGNTIY
TRBD2 . TRBV7-2 ASSLNPTSGRTDTQY
TRBD1 . TRBV29-1 SVSGGAGDTIY
TRBD2 . TRBV27 ASSVSGSRADTQY
. . TRBV11-2 ASSQGHIQNYGYT
TRBD2 . TRBV5-4 ASSLGTRNNEQF
. . TRBV20-1 LYTEAF
. . TRBV6-1 ASRDSTSSYEQY
. . TRBV2 ASSEVGSGDGYT
. . TRBV5-6 ASSLGANSNQPQH
TRBD2 . TRBV2 ASSEGGAGANVLT
TRBD1 . TRBV6-2/TRBV6-3 ASSRQGVGSPLH
. few TRBV7-2 ASSLYLETNYGYT
. . TRBV11-2 ASSLATDTHEQY
. . TRBV5-1 ASSLVGGAYNEQF
TRBD2 . TRBV7-6 ASSSITGTSSSEQY
TRBD2 . TRBV27 ASSLLPGLAGPGANVLT
. . TRBV23-1 ASGILGQPGGQPQH
. . TRBV12-3/TRBV12-4 ASSSGFGYT
. . TRBV5-1 ASRRASNQPQH
. . TRBV3-1/TRBV3-2 ASSPGTSHEQY
TRBD1 many TRBV18 ASSLQGDPNTEAF
TRBD2 . TRBV3-1/TRBV3-2 ASSHLAGAGDEQF
. few TRBV7-2 ASSLARGWGNTIY
. . TRBV27 ASSLFRGNSPLH
. . TRBV3-1/TRBV3-2 ASSNTYEQY
TRBD1 few TRBV27 ASSSGTGSGTNYGYT
TRBD1 . TRBV6-2/TRBV6-3 ASSYYRGINQPQH
TRBD1 once TRBV4-1 ASSRTGNTEAF
TRBD2 . TRBV11-3 ASSLGTRGDHTQY
TRBD2 . TRBV5-1 ASSSLADNNYNEQF
. . TRBV4-1 ASSQDATINYGYT
TRBD2 . TRBV13 ASRTAGGRNIQY
. . TRBV9 ASSVEGPRGTIY
TRBD2 . TRBV6-5 ASGQREGTGELF
TRBD1 few TRBV6-2/TRBV6-3 ASSSPDRIDTNEKLF
TRBD1 . TRBV11-1 ASSRQGAGTGELF
TRBD2 . TRBV5-4 ASSLGGTITDTQY
TRBD2 . TRBV5-4 ASTLSGSGDTQY